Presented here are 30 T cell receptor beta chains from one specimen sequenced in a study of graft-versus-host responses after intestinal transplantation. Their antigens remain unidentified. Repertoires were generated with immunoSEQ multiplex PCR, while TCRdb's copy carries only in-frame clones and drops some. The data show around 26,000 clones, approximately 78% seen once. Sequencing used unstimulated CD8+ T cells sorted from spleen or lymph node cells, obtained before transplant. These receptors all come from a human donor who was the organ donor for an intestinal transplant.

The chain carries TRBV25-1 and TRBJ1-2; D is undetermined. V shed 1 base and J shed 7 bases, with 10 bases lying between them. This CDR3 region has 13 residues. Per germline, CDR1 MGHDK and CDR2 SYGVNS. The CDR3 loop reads CASSEFLTSGYTF. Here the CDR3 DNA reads TGTGCCAGCAGTGAATTTTTGACCTCTGGCTACACCTTC.

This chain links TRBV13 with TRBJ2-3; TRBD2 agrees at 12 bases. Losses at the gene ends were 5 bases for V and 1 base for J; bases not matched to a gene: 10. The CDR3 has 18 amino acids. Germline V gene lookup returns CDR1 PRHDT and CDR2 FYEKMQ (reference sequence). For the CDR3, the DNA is TGTGCCAGCAGCATCTCGAGGACTAGCGGGGCCCGCACAGATACGCAGTATTTT. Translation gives CASSISRTSGARTDTQYF.

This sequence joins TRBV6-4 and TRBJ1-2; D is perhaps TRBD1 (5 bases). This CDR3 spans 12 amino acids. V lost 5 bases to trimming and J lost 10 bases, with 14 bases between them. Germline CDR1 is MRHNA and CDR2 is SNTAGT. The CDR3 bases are TGTGCCAGCAGTCCCGACAGCTGGAACTACACCTTC. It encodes CASSPDSWNYTF.

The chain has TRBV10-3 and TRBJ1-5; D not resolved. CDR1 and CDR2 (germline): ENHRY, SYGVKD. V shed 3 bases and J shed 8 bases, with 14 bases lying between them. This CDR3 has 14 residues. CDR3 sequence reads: CAISDGRELEPQHF. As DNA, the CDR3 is TGTGCCATCAGTGATGGAAGGGAATTGGAGCCCCAGCATTTT.

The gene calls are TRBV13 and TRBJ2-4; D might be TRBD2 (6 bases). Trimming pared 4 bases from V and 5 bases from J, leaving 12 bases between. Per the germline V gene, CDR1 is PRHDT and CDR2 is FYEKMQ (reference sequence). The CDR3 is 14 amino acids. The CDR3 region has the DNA TGTGCCAGCAGCTCCCGGGACTTACAAAACATTCAGTACTTC. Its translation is CASSSRDLQNIQYF. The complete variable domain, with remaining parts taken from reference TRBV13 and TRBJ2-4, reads AAGVIQSPRHLIKEKRETATLKCYPIPRHDTVYWYQQGPGQDPQFLISFYEKMQSDKGSIPDRFSAQQFSDYHSELNMSSLELGDSALYFCASSSRDLQNIQYFGAGTRLSVL.

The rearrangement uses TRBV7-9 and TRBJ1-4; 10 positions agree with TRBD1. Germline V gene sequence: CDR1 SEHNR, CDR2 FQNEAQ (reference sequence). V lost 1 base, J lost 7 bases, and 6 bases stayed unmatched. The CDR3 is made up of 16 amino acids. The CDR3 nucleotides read TGTGCCAGCAGCTTAGTTTCGGGACAGGGGAGTGAAAAACTGTTTTTT. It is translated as CASSLVSGQGSEKLFF.

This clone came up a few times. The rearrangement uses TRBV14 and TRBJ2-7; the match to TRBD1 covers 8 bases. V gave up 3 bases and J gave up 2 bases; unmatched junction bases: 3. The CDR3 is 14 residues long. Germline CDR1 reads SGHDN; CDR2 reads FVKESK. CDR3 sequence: CASSQQDRAYEQYF. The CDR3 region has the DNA TGTGCCAGCAGCCAGCAGGACAGGGCCTACGAGCAGTACTTC.

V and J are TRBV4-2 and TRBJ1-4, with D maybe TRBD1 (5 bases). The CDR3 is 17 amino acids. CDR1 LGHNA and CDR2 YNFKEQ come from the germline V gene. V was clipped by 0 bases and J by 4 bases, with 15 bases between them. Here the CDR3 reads CASSQEPVPGDNEKLFF. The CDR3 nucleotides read TGTGCCAGCAGCCAAGAACCCGTTCCGGGGGATAATGAAAAACTGTTTTTT.

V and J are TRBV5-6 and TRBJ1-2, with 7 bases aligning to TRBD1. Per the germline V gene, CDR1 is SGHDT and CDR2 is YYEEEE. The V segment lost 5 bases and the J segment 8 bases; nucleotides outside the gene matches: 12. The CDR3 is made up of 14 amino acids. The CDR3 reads CASRQGSSARGYTF. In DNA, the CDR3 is TGTGCCAGCAGACAGGGGTCCTCCGCCCGCGGCTACACCTTC.

CDR3 sequence (DNA): TGTGCCAGCAGTGCAGGCTGGTCACCCCTCCACTTT. Translated, it gives CASSAGWSPLHF. This chain connects TRBV19 to TRBJ1-6, with D uncertain. This CDR3 spans 12 amino acids. Per germline, CDR1 LNHDA and CDR2 SQIVND (reference sequence). V shed 9 bases and J shed 10 bases, with 13 bases lying between them.

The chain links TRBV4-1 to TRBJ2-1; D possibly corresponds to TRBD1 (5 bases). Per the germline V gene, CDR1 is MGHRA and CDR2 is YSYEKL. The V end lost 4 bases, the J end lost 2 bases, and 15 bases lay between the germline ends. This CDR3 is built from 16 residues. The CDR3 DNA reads TGCGCCAGCAGCCCGACCCCGGACACCCCCTACAATGAGCAGTTCTTC. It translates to CASSPTPDTPYNEQFF.

As DNA, the CDR3 is TGTGCCAGCAGCTTCGGGACAGGGGGTTACGAGCAGTACTTC. Translated, it gives CASSFGTGGYEQYF. The V gene is TRBV7-7, the J gene TRBJ2-7, with 11 bases lining up with TRBD1. Germline V gene data show CDR1 as SSHAT and CDR2 as FNYEAQ (reference sequence). The V gene end was trimmed by 3 bases and the J gene end by 4 bases; junction bases not matched to a gene: 2. This CDR3 has 14 residues.

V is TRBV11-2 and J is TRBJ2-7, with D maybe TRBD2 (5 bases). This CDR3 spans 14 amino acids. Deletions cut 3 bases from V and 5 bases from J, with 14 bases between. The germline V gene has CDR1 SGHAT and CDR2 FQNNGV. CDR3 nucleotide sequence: TGTGCCAGCAGCTTGACTACCGGCGGCCACGAGCAGTACTTC. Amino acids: CASSLTTGGHEQYF.

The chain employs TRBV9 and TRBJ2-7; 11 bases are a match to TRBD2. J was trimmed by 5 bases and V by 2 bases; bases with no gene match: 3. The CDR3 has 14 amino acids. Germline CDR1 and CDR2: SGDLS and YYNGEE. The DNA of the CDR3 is TGTGCCAGCAGCGTCGAGGGACTAGCGGACGAGCAGTACTTC. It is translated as CASSVEGLADEQYF.

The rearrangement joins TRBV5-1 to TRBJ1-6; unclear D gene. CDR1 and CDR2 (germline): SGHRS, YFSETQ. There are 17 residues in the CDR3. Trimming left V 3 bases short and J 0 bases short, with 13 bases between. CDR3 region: CASSSLGVSSYNSPLHF. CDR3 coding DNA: TGCGCCAGCAGCTCTTTAGGTGTCAGCTCCTATAATTCACCCCTCCACTTT.

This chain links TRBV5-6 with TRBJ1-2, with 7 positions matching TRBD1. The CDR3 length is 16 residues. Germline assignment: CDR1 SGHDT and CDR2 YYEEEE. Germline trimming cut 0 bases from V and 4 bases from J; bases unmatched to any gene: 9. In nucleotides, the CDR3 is TGTGCCAGCAGCTTGGGACGACAGGGTAATTCCTATGGCTACACCTTC. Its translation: CASSLGRQGNSYGYTF.

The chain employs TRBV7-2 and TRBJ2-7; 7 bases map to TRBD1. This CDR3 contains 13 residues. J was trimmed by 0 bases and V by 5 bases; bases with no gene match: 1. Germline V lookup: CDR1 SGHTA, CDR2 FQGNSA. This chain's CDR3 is CASSGTDSYEQYF. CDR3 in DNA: TGTGCCAGCAGCGGGACAGACTCCTACGAGCAGTACTTC.

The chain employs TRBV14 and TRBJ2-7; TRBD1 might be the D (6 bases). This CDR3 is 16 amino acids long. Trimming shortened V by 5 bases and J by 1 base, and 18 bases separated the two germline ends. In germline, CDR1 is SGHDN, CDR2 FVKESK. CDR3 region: CASSLSYRERSYEQYF. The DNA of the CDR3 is TGTGCCAGCAGCTTATCCTACAGGGAACGATCCTACGAGCAGTACTTC.

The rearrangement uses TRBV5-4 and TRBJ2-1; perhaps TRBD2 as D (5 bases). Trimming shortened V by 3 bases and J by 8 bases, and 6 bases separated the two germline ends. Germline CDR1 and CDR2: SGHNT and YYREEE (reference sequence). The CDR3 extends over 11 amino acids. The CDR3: CASSSRDEQFF. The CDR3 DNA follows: TGTGCCAGCAGCTCGCGGGATGAGCAGTTCTTC. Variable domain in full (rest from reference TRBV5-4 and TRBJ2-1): ETGVTQSPTHLIKTRGQQVTLRCSSQSGHNTVSWYQQALGQGPQFIFQYYREEENGRGNFPPRFSGLQFPNYSSELNVNALELDDSALYLCASSSRDEQFFGPGTRLTVL.

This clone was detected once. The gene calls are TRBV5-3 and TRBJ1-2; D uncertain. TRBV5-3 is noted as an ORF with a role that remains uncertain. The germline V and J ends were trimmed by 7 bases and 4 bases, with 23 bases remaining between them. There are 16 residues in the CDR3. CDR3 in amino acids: CARVSSVVRKIYGYTF. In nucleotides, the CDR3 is TGTGCCAGAGTATCGTCAGTGGTGAGAAAGATCTATGGCTACACCTTC.

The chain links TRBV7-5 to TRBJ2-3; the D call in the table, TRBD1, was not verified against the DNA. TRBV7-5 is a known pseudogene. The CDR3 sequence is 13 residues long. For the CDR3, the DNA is TGTGTCAGAAGCTTACAGGGCACAGATACGCAGTATTTT. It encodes CVRSLQGTDTQYF.

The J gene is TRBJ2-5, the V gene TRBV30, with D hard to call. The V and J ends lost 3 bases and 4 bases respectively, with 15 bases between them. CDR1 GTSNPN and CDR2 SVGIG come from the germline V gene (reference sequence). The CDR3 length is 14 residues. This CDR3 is CAWSAKGSRETQYF. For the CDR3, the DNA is TGTGCCTGGAGCGCCAAGGGTAGCAGAGAGACCCAGTACTTC.

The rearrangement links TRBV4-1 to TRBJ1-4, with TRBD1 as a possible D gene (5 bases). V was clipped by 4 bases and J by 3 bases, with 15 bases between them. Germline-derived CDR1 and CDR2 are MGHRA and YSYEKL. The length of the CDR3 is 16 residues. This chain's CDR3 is CASSLTVQGSNEKLFF. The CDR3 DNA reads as TGCGCCAGCAGCCTCACAGTCCAGGGTTCTAATGAAAAACTGTTTTTT.

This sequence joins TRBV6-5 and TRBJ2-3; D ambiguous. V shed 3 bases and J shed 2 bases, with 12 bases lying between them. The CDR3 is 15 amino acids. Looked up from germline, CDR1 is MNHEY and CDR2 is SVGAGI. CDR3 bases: TGTGCCAGCAGTTATCCTCCCTATACCACAGATACGCAGTATTTT. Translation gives CASSYPPYTTDTQYF.

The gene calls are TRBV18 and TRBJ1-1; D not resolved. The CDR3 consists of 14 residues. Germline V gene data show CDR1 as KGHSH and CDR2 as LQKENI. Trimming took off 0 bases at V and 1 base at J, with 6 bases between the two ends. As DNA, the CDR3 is TGTGCCAGCTCACCACCCGGCGGGAACACTGAAGCTTTCTTT. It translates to CASSPPGGNTEAFF.

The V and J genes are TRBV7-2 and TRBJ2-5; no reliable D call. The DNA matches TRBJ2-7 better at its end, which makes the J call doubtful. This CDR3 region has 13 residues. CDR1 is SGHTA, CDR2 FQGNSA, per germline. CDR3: CASSPYELYEQYF. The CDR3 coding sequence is TGTGCCAGCAGCCCATATGAGCTCTACGAGCAGTACTTC.

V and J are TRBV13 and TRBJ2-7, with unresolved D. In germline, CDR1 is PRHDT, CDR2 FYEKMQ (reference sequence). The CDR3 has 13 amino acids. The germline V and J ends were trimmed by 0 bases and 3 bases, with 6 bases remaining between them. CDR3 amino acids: CASSLGSGYEQYF. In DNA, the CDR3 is TGTGCCAGCAGCTTAGGGAGTGGCTACGAGCAGTACTTC.

Here the CDR3 DNA reads TGTGCTAGTGGTTTAGGGGGGGCGACCAAAAACATTCAGTACTTC. Protein: CASGLGGATKNIQYF. The rearrangement links TRBV12-5 to TRBJ2-4; D may be TRBD2 (7 bases). Germline V gives CDR1 LGHNT, CDR2 FRNRAP. Trimming cost V 3 bases and J 2 bases, with 11 bases left between them. This CDR3 contains 15 residues.

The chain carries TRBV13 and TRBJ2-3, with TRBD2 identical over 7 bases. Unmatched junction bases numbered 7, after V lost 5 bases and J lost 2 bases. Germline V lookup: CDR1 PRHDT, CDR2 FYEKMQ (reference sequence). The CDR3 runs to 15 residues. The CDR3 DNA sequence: TGTGCCAGCAGCAATTTTGGGGGGGACACAGATACGCAGTATTTT. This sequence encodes CASSNFGGDTDTQYF.

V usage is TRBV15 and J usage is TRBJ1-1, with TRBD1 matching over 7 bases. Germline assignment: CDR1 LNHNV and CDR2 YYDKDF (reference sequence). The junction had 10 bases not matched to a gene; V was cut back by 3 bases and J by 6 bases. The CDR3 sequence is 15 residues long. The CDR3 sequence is CATSSSGQHFPEAFF. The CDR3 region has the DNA TGTGCCACCAGCAGCTCGGGACAGCACTTCCCTGAAGCTTTCTTT.